This T cell receptor beta chain was recorded in a study of CD8 T cells in ankylosing spondylitis. Using quantitative 5'-RACE with molecular barcodes, the authors made TCR beta libraries. TCRdb reprocessed the 5' RACE reads via MiXCR and lists one record per CDR3 protein. The data show hundreds of thousands of distinct CDR3 sequences, 17% seen once. This clonotype was seen a handful of times. As yet, its antigen is unknown. Trimming took 7 bases from V and 3 from J; bases not matched to a gene: 11. The germline CDR1 and CDR2 sequences are SGHRS and YFSETQ. The CDR3 extends over 16 amino acids. Study findings and constraints: Researchers report that disease-linked clones proved CD8+ and relatively rare in peripheral blood. What seemed typical of ankylosing spondylitis blood was a TCR beta motif built from about 8 highly homologous variants. The study looked at matched synovial fluid samples from ankylosing spondylitis patients. Disease-linked clones were reported to be significantly enriched there.

The gene calls are TRBV5-1 and TRBJ2-2; 8 bases map to TRBD2. Sequenced: blood, either unsorted or a sorted T cell fraction (not recorded which). This receptor was identified in a male donor with ankylosing spondylitis. The CDR3 DNA reads TGCGCCAGCGAAGGCTACGGGAGGGGAGACACCGGGGAGCTGTTTTTT. It yields the protein CASEGYGRGDTGELFF.